One and the same sample provided the 2 T cell receptor beta chains below, sequenced in a study of beta chain features in type 1 diabetes. Study results and caveats: Researchers report that Type 1 diabetes patients had moderately but significantly shorter TCRB CDR3s across all four CD4+ subsets.

Their antigens are not known. Every isolated RNA sample was fully reverse transcribed, so sequencing captured expressed TCRB transcripts. TCRdb's copy holds only in-frame clones and misses some; the assay was immunoSEQ multiplex PCR. The sample includes nearly 350,000 clones, around 8.5% seen only once; the top ten take 0.9% to 1.1%. The sample was central memory CD4+ T cells from blood. These receptors originate from a man aged 25-45 years with type 1 diabetes.

This clone was observed a handful of times. The chain links TRBV7-9 to TRBJ1-6; 9 bases line up with TRBD1. Germline CDR1 and CDR2: SEHNR and FQNEAQ (reference sequence). Trimming removed 5 bases from V and 7 bases from J; junction bases left unmatched: 12. This CDR3 is built from 17 residues. CDR3 sequence reads: CASSPQWGQGGNSPLHF. The CDR3 nucleotides are TGTGCCAGCAGCCCTCAGTGGGGACAGGGCGGGAATTCACCCCTCCACTTT.

In its sample, this clone was seen a few times. The CDR3 DNA sequence: TGTGCCTGGAGTAGGGACGGTAACTATGGCTACACCTTC. This sequence encodes CAWSRDGNYGYTF. The rearrangement links TRBV30 to TRBJ1-2; TRBD1 might be the D (5 bases). The germline V gene encodes CDR1 GTSNPN and CDR2 SVGIG (reference sequence). This CDR3 is 13 amino acids long. V was cut by 2 bases and J by 1 base, with 8 bases left in between.